This T cell receptor (beta chain) was sequenced in a study of T cells expressing NK-cell markers. The study, taken as a whole, reports: Nothing established the HCMV specificity of expanded NKG2C+ T cell clones.

The TCR beta cDNA came from 5'RACE template switching with UMIs. TCRdb reanalyzed the 5' RACE reads, giving one entry per CDR3 protein sequence and no DNA. The sample totals some 300,000 distinct CDR3 sequences. There are 16 residues in the CDR3. As for this clonotype: Its antigen is unknown.

This sequence joins TRBV12-3 or TRBV12-4 and TRBJ1-5; as DNA is missing, the TRBD1 call by TCRdb cannot be tested. This clonotype was obtained from a man younger than 35 in good health. Material: blood T cells: a sorted CD56 or NKG2C T cell subset, CD4+ or CD8+ T cells, or bulk PBMC T cells (not recorded which). CDR3 residues: CASSLAQITGGQPQHF.